This T cell receptor beta chain appears in the sequencing data of a study of Graves' ophthalmopathy and Graves' hyperthyroidism. Other autoimmune diseases, uncontrolled infections, pregnancy or lactation excluded patients from enrollment. Diagnosis was based on clinical symptoms, serum thyroxine, TRAb, thyroid ultrasound and orbital computed tomography. The table lists this clonotype with a few counts. RNA served as the template for amplifying TCR beta CDR3 regions. HTBI-primed RT-PCR formed the first round, and a multiplex PCR formed the second. TCRdb recomputed calls from the multiplex PCR reads with MiXCR, one row per CDR3 protein. This sample yields about 380,000 distinct CDR3 sequences, of which 15% are seen a single time; approximately 7% belongs to the top ten. Per germline, CDR1 SGHRS and CDR2 YFSETQ. The CDR3 runs to 14 residues. V lost 5 bases, J lost 6 bases, and 7 bases stayed unmatched.

The sequence was obtained from a woman younger than 30 with stable Graves' hyperthyroidism. Specimen: peripheral blood. The V gene is TRBV5-1, the J gene TRBJ1-1; 10 bases are a match to TRBD1. The CDR3 loop is CASRDRGEAAEAFF. As DNA, the CDR3 is TGCGCCAGCAGGGACAGGGGGGAGGCGGCTGAAGCTTTCTTT.